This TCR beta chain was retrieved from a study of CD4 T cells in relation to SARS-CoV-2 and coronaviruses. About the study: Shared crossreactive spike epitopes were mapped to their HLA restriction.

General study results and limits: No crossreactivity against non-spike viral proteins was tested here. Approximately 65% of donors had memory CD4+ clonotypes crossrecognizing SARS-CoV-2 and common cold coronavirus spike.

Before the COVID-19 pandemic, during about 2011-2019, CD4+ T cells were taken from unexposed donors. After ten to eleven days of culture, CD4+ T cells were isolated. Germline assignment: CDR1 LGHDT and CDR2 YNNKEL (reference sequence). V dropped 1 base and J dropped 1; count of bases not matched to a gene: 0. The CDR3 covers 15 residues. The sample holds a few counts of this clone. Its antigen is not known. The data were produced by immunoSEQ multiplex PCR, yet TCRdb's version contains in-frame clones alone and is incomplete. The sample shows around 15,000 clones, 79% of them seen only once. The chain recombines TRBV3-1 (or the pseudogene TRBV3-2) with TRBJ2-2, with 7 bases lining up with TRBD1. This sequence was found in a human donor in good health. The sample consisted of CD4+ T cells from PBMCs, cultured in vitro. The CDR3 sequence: CASSQGTGNTGELFF. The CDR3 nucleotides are TGTGCCAGCAGCCAAGGGACAGGGAACACCGGGGAGCTGTTTTTT.